This TCR beta chain was recovered during a study of shared clonotypes between healthy human individuals. Trimming pared 5 bases from V and 5 bases from J, leaving 16 bases between. Germline CDR1 and CDR2: SGHDN and FVKESK. The CDR3 length is 14 residues. A word on this clone: Its antigen is not known.

Only CD45RO-negative cells positively selected for CCR7 counted as naive CD8 cells, so terminally differentiated effector memory CD45RA+ cells were excluded. Study-level points and caveats: The genetic and exposure-history diversity represented was limited by few donors. Some naive CD4 clonotypes, 4% to 6%, turned up in common across several donors.

Replicate PCRs from sorted subsets contained approximately 190 ng DNA, which is 30,000 to 35,000 T cell genomes. Clones were read by immunoSEQ multiplex PCR, and TCRdb kept only the in-frame ones, dropping some. The repertoire holds roughly 2 million clones, with about 95% as singletons. The receptor was derived from a man aged 18 to 29 in good health. The chain carries TRBV14 and TRBJ2-7; tentatively, D is TRBD1 (5 bases). Sequenced input: naive CD8+ T cells sorted from blood. CDR3 in amino acids: CASSKWGRADEQYF. The DNA of the CDR3 is TGTGCCAGCAGCAAGTGGGGCAGAGCAGACGAGCAGTACTTC.